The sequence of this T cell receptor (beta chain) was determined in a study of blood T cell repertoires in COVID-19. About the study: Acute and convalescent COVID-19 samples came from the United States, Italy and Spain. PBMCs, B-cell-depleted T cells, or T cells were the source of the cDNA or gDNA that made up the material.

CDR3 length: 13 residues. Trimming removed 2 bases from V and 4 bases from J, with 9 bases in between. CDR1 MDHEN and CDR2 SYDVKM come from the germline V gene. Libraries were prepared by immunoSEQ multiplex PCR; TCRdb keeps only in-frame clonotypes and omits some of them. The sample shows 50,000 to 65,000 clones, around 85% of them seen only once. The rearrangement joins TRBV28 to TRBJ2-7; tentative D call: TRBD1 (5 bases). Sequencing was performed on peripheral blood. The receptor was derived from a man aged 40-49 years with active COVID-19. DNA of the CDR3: TGTGCCAGCAGTTTACAGGGAAAGTACGAGCAGTACTTC. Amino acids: CASSLQGKYEQYF.